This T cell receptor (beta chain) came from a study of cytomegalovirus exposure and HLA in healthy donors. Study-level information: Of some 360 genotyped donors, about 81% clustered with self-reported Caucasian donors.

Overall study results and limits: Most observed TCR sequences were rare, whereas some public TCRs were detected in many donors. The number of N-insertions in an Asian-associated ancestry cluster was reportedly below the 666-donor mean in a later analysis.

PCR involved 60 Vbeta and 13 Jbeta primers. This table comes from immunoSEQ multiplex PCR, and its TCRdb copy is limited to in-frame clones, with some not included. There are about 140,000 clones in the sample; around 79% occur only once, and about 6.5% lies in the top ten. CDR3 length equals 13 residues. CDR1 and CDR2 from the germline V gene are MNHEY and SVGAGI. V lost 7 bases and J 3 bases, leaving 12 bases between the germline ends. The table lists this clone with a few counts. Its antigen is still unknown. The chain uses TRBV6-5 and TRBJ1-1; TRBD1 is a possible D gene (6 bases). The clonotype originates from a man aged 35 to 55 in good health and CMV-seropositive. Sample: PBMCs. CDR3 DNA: TGTGCCAGCACTCGCGGGGGCGACACTGAAGCTTTCTTT. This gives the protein CASTRGGDTEAFF.